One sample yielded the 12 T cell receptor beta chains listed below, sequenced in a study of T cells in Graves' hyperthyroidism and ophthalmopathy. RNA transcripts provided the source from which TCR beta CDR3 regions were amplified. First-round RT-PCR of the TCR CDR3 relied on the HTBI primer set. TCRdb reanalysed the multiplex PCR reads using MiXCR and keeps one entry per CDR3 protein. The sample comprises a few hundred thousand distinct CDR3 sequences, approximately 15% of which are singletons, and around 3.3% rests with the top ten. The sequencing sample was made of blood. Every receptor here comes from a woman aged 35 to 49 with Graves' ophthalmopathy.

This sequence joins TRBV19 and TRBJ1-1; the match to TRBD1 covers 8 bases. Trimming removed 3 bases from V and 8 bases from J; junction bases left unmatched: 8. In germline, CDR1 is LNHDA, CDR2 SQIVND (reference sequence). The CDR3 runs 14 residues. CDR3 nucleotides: TGTGCCAGTAGTATTATCGGGACAGGCGGGGAAGCTTTCTTT. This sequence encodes CASSIIGTGGEAFF. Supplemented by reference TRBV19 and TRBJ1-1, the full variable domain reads DGGITQSPKYLFRKEGQNVTLSCEQNLNHDAMYWYRQDPGQGLRLIYYSQIVNDFQKGDIAEGYSVSREKKESFPLTVTSAQKNPTAFYLCASSIIGTGGEAFFGQGTRLTVV.

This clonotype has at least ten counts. CDR3 nucleotide sequence: TGTGCCTCCTACCTCGGCGGGAGTAGCACAGATACGCAGTATTTT. It translates to CASYLGGSSTDTQYF. The V call is TRBV30, the J call TRBJ2-3; 7 bases map to TRBD2. Germline values: CDR1 GTSNPN, CDR2 SVGIG (reference sequence). J lost 0 bases, V lost 7 bases, and 10 bases had no gene match. The CDR3 is 15 residues long.

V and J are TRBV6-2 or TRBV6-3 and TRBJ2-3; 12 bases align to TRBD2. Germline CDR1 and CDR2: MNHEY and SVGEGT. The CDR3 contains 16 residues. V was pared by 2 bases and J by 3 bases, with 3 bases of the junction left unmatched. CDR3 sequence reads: CASSYGLAGRTDTQYF. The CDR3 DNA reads TGTGCCAGCAGTTACGGACTAGCGGGGCGGACAGATACGCAGTATTTT.

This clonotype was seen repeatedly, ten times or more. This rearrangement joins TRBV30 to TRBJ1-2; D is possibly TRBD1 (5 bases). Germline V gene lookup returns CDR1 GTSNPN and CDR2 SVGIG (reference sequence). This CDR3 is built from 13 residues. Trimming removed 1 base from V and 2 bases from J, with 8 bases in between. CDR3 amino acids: CAWSASGNYGYTF. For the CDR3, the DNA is TGTGCCTGGAGTGCCTCAGGGAACTATGGCTACACCTTC.

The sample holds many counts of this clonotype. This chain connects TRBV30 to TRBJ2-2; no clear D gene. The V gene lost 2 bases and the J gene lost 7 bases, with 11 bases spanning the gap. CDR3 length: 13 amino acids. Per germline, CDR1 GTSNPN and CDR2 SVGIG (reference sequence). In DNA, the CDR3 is TGTGCCTGGAGTCCAGGCCTGGGCGGGGAGCTGTTTTTT. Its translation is CAWSPGLGGELFF.

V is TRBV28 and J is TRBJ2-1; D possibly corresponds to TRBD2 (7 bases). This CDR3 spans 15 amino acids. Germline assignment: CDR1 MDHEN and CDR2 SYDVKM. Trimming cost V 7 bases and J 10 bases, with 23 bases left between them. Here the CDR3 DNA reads TGTGCCAGCAACCTCGCCGGCGGGCCGGGGGGCGAGCAGTTCTTC. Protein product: CASNLAGGPGGEQFF.

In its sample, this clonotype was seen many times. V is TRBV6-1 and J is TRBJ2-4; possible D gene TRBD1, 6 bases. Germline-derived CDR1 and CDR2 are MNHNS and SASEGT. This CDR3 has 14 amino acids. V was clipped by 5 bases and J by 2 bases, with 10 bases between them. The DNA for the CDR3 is TGTGCCAGCAGTCAAACAGGGTCCAAAAACATTCAGTACTTC. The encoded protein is CASSQTGSKNIQYF.

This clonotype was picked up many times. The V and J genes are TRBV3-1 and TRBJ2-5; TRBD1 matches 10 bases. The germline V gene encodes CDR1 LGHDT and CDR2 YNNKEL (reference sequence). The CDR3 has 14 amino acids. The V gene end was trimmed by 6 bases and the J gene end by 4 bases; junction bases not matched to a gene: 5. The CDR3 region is CASRQDRGRETQYF. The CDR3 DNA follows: TGTGCCAGCAGACAGGACAGGGGGAGAGAGACCCAGTACTTC.

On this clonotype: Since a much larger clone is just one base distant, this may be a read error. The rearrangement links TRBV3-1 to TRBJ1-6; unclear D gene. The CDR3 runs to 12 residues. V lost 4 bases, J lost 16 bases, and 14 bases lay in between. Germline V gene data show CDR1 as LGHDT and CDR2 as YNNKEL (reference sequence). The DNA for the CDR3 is TGTGCCAGCAGCCTGGACGGAGCCTTACTCCACTTT. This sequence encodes CASSLDGALLHF.

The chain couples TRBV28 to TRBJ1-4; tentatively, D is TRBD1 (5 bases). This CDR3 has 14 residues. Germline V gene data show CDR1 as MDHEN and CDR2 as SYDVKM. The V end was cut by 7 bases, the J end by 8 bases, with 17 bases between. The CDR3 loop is CASMTGQGGEKLFF. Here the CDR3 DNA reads TGTGCCAGCATGACTGGGCAGGGTGGGGAAAAACTGTTTTTT.

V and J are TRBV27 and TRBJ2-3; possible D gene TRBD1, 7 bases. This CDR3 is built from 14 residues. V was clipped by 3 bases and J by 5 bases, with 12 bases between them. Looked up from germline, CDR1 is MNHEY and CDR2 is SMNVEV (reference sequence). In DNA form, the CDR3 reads TGTGCCAGCAGTTTCGCGCAGGGGGGAGATACGCAGTATTTT. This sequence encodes CASSFAQGGDTQYF.

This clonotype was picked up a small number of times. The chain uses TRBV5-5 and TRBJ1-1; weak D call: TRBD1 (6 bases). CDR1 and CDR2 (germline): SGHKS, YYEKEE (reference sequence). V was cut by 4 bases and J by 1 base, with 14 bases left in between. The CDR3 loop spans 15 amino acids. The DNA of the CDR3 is TGTGCCAGCAGCACATACCGCAGGGGGAACACTGAAGCTTTCTTT. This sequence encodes CASSTYRRGNTEAFF. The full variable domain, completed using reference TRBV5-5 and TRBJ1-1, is DAGVTQSPTHLIKTRGQQVTLRCSPISGHKSVSWYQQVLGQGPQFIFQYYEKEERGRGNFPDRFSARQFPNYSSELNVNALLLGDSALYLCASSTYRRGNTEAFFGQGTRLTVV.